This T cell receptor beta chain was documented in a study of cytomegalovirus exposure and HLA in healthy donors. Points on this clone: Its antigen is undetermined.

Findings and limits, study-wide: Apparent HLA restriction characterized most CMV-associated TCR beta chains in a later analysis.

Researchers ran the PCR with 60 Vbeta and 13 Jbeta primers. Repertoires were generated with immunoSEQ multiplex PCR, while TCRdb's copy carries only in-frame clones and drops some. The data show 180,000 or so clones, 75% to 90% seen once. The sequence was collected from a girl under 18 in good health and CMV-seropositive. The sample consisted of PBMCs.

CDR3 DNA: TGTGCCAGCAGCTTAGAGTGGGGGGACGGAGGGGAAAAACTGTTTTTT. Amino acid sequence: CASSLEWGDGGEKLFF. This rearrangement joins TRBV11-2 to TRBJ1-4, with D tentatively TRBD1 (5 bases). V lost 0 bases and J lost 8, with 16 bases in between. CDR3 length equals 16 residues. The germline gives CDR1 SGHAT, CDR2 FQNNGV.